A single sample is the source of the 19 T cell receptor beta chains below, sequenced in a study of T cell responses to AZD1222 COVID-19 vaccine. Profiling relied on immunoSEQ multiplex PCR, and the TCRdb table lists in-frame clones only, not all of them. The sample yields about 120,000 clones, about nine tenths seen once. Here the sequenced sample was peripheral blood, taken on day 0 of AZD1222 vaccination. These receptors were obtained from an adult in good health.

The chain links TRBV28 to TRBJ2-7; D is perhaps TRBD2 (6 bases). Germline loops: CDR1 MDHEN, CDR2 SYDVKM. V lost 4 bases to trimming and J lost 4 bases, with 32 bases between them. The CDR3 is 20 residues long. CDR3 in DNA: TGTGCCAGCAGTTGGGTGAATGTCAGGGACTGGGATAGTGGGGGTTACGAGCAGTACTTC. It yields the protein CASSWVNVRDWDSGGYEQYF.

The CDR3 DNA reads TGTGCCACCAGCCAAGGGGGGGAAGGCTATGGCTACACCTTC. Translating gives CATSQGGEGYGYTF. V and J are TRBV24-1 and TRBJ1-2; weak D call: TRBD1 (6 bases). Trimming removed 7 bases at V and 4 bases at J, with 15 bases between. This CDR3 has 14 amino acids. Germline loops: CDR1 KGHDR, CDR2 SFDVKD.

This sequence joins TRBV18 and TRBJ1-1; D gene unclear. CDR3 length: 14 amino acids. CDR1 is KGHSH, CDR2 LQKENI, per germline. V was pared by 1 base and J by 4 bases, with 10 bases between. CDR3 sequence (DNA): TGTGCCAGCTCACCACGGGTGGACTTCACTGAAGCTTTCTTT. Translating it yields CASSPRVDFTEAFF.

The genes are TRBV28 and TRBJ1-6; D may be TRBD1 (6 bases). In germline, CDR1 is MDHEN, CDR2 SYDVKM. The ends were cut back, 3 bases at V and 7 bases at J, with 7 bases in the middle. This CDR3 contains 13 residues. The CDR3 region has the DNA TGTGCCAGCAGTTTCAGGGGAAATTCACCCCTCCACTTT. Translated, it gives CASSFRGNSPLHF. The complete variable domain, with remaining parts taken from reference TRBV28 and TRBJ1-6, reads DVKVTQSSRYLVKRTGEKVFLECVQDMDHENMFWYRQDPGLGLRLIYFSYDVKMKEKGDIPEGYSVSREKKERFSLILESASTNQTSMYLCASSFRGNSPLHFGNGTRLTVT.

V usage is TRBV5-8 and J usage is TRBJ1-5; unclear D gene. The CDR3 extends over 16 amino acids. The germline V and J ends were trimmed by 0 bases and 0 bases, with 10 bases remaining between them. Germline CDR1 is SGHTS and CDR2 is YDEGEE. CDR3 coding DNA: TGTGCCAGCAGCTTGGCTTCACCAAATAGCAATCAGCCCCAGCATTTT. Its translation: CASSLASPNSNQPQHF.

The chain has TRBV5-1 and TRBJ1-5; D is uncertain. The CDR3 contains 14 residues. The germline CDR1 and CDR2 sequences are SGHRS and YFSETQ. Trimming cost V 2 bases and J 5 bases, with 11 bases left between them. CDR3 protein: CASSFSQTDQPQHF. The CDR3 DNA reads TGCGCCAGCAGCTTTTCACAGACTGATCAGCCCCAGCATTTT.

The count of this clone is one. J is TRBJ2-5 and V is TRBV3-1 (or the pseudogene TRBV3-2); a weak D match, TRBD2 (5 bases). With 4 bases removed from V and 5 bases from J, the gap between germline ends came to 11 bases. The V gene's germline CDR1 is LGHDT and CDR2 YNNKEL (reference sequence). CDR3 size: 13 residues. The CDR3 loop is CASSRGRGETQYF. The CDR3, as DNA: TGTGCCAGCAGCCGAGGGCGTGGGGAGACCCAGTACTTC.

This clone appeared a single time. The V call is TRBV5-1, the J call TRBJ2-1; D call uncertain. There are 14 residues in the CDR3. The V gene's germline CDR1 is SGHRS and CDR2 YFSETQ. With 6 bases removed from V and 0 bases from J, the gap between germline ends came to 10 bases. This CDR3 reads CASKMSSSYNEQFF. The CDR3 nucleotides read TGCGCCAGCAAGATGAGCAGCTCCTACAATGAGCAGTTCTTC.

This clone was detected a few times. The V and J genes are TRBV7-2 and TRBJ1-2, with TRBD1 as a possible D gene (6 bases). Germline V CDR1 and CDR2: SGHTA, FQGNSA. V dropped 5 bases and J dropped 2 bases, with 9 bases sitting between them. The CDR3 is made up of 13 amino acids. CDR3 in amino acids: CASSTGQNYGYTF. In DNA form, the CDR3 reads TGTGCCAGCAGCACCGGACAGAACTATGGCTACACCTTC.

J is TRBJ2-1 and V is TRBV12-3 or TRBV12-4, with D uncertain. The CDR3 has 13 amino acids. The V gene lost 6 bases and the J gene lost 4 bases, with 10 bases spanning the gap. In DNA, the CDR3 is TGTGCCAGCAGCCGGATCGAGTACAATGAGCAGTTCTTC. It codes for CASSRIEYNEQFF.

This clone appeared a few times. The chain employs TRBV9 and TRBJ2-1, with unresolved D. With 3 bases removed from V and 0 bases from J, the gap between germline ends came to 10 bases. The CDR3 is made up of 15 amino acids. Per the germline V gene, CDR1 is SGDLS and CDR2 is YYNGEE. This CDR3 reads CASSASQRSYNEQFF. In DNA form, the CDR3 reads TGTGCCAGCAGCGCCTCTCAGCGCTCCTACAATGAGCAGTTCTTC.

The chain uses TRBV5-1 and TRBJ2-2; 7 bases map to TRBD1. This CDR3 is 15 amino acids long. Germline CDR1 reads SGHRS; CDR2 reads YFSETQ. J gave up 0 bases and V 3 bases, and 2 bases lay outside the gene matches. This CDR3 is CASSWDSSNTGELFF. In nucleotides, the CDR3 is TGCGCCAGCAGCTGGGACAGTTCGAACACCGGGGAGCTGTTTTTT.

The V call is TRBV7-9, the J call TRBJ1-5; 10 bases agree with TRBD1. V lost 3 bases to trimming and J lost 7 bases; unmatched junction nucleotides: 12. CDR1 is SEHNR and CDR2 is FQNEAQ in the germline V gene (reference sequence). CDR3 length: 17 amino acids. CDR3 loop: CASSLGGTGVGLQPQHF. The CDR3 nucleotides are TGTGCCAGCAGCTTGGGAGGGACAGGGGTAGGTTTGCAGCCCCAGCATTTT.

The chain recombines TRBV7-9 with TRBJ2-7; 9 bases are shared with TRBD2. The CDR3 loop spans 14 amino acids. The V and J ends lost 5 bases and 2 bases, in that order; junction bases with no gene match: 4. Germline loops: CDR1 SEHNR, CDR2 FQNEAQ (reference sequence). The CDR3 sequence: CASSPAGGAYEQYF. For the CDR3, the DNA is TGTGCCAGCAGCCCGGCGGGGGGGGCCTACGAGCAGTACTTC.

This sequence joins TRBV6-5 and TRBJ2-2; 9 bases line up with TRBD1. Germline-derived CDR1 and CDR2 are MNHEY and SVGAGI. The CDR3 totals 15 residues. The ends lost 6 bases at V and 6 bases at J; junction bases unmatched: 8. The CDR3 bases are TGTGCCAGCAGGGCACAGGGGGCGAATGCCGGGGAGCTGTTTTTT. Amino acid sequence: CASRAQGANAGELFF.

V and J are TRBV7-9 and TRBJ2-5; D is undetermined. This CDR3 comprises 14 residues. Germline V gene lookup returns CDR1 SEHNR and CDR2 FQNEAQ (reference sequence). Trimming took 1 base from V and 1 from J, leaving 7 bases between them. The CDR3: CASSLDPRQETQYF. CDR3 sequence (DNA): TGTGCCAGCAGCTTAGATCCTCGCCAAGAGACCCAGTACTTC.

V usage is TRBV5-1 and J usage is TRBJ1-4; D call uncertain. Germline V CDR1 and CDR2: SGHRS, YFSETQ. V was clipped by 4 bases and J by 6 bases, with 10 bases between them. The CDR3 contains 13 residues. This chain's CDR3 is CASSLLQDEKLFF. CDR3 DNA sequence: TGCGCCAGCAGCCTGTTACAAGATGAAAAACTGTTTTTT.

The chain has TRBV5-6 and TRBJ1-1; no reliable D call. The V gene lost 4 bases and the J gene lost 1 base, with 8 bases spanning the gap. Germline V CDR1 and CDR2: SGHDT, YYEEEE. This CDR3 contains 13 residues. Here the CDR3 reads CASSQGPNTEAFF. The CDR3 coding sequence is TGTGCCAGCAGCCAAGGACCGAACACTGAAGCTTTCTTT.

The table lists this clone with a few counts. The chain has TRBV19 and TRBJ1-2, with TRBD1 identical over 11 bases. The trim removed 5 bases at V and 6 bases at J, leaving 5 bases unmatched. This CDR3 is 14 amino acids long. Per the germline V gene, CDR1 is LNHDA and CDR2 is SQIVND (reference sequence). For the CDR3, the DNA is TGTGCCAGTAGTCGGACAGGGGGCGTACATGGCTACACCTTC. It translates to CASSRTGGVHGYTF.